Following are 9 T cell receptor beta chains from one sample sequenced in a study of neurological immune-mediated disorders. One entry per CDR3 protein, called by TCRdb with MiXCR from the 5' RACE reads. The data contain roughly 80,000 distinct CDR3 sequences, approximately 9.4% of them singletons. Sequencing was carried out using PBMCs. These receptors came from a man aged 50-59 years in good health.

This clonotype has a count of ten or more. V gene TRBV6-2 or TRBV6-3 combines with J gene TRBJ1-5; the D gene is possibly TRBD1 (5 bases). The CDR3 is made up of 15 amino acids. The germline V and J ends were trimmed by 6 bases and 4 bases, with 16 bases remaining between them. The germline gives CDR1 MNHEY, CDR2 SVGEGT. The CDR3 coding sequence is TGTGCCAGCAGCAGCCCCGGGGGTAGGAATCAGCCCCAGCATTTT. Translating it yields CASSSPGGRNQPQHF.

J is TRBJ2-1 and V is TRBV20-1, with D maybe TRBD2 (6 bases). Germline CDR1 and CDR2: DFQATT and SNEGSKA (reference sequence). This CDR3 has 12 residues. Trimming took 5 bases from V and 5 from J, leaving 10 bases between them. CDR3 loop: CSARGRDNEQFF. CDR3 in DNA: TGCAGTGCTCGGGGGAGAGACAATGAGCAGTTCTTC.

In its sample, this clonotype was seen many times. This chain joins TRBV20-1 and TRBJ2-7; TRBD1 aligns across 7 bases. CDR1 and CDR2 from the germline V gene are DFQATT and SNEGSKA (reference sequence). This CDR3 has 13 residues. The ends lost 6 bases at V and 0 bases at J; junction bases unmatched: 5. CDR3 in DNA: TGCAGTGCCGTCGGGGACAGCTCCTACGAGCAGTACTTC. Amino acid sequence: CSAVGDSSYEQYF.

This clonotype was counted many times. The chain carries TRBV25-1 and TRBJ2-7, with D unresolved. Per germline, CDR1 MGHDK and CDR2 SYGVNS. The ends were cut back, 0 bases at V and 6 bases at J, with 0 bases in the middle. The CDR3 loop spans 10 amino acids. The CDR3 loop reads CASSEYEQYF. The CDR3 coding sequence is TGTGCCAGCAGTGAATACGAGCAGTACTTC.

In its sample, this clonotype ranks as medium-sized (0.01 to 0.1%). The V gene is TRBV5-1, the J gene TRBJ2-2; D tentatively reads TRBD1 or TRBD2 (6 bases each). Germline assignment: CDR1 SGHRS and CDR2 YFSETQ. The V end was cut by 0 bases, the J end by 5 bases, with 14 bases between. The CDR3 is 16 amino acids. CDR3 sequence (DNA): TGCGCCAGCAGCTTGGCCGGGGGACAACTAACCGGGGAGCTGTTTTTT. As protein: CASSLAGGQLTGELFF.

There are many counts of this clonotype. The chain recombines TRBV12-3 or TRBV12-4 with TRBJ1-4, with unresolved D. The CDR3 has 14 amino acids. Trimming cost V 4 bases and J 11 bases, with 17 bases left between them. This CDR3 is CASSSQVPLHKLFF. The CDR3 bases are TGTGCCAGCAGTTCTCAAGTCCCCTTGCACAAACTGTTTTTT.

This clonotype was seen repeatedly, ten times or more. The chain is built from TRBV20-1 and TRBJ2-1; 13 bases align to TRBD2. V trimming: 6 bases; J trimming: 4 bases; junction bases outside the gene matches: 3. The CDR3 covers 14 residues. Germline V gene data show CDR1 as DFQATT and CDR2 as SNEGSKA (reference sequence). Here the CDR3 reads CSASGLAGYNEQFF. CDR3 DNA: TGCAGTGCCTCGGGACTAGCGGGGTACAATGAGCAGTTCTTC.

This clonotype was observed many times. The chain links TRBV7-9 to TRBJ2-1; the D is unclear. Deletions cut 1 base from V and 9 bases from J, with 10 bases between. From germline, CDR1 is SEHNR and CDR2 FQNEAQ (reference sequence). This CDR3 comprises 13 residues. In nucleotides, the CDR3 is TGTGCCAGCAGCTTAGTTTCGGTTGGTGAGCAGTTCTTC. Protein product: CASSLVSVGEQFF.

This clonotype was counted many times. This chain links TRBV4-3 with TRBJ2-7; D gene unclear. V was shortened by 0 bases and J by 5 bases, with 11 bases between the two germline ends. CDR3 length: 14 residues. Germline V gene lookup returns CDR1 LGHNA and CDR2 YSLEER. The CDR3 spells CASSQDPGFDEQYF. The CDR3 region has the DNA TGCGCCAGCAGCCAAGATCCAGGCTTCGACGAGCAGTACTTC.